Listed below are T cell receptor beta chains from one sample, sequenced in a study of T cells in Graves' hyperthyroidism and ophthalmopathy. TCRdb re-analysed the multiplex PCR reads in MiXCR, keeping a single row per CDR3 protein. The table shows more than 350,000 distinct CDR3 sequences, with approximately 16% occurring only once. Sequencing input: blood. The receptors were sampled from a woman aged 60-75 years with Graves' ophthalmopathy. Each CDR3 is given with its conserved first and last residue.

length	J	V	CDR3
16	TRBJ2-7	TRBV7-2	CASSPWARLADYEQYF
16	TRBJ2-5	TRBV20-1	CSVRPGLAGGPETQYF
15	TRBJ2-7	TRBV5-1	CASSFTSGGTYEQYF
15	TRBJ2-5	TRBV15	CATSRGGLASETQYF
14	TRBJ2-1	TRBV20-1	CSASSAGILNEQFF
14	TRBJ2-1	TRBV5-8	CASSSYRGPNEQFF
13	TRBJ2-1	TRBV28	CASGPLVNNEQFF
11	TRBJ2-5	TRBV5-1	CASSFEETQYF
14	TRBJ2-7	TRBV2	CASKGRVLLYEQYF
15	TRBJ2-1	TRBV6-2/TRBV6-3	CASTQRGGPYNEQFF
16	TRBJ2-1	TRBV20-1	CSARDMTGGPRNEQFF
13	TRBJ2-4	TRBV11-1	CASSLPSGSIQYF
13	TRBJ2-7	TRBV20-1	CSASRGLLYEQYF
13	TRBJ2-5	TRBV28	CASSPYALGTQYF
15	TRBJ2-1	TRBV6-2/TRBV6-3	CASSQEDSASNEQFF
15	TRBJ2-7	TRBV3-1	CASSQDLGPQLEQYF
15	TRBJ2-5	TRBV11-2	CASSSGLAGAETQYF
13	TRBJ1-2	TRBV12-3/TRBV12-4	CASTQGQVDGYTF
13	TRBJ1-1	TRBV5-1	CASSNRGNTEAFF
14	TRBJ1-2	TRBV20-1	CSAPRPGAGYGYTF
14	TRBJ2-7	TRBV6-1	CASSNSGTFDEQYF
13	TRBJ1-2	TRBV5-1	CASSLLVGYGYTF
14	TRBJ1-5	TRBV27	CASSLRAHNQPQHF
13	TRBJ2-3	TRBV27	CASSSNRGDTQYF
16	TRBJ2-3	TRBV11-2	CASSLALPQGADTQYF
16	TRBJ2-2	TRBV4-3	CASSRGSQGSPGELFF
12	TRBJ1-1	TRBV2	CASSESDTEAFF
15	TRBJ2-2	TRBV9	CASSPRQGGAGELFF
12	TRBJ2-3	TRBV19	CASSGAGYTQYF
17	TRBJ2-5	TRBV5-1	CASSRGSGGREQETQYF
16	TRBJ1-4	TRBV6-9	CASSYRGQALNEKLFF
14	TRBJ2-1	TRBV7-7	CASSPSGRANEQFF
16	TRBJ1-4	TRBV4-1	CASSQEARTGGEKLFF
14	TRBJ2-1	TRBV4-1	CASSLSTSVNEQFF
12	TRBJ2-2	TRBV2	CASRQGIGELFF
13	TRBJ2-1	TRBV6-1	CASSYGGAVEQFF
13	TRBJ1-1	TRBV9	CASSIMPGREAFF
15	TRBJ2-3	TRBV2	CASNRDRGLGDTQYF
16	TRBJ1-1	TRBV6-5	CASSYGAGHVGTEAFF
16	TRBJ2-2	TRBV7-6	CASSLGLAGETGELFF
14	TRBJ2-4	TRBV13	CASSLIGAKNIQYF
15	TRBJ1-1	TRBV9	CASSAAGGTLTEAFF
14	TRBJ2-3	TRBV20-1	CSALGTFHTDTQYF
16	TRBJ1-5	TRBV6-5	CASSYSTGSSNQPQHF
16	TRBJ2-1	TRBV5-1	CASSFIAGGPYNEQFF
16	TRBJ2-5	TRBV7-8	CASSLVAGEGQETQYF
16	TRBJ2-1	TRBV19	CASSIVRGGHSNEQFF
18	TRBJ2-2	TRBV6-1	CASRGPGLAGRNTGELFF
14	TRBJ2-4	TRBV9	CASSVGPAKNIQYF
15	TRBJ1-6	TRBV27	CASSSYTGGPSPLHF
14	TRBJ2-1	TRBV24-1	CATTSGRGSNEQFF
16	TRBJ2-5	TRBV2	CASRSGLAGGVETQYF
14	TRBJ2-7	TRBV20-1	CSAMGARESYEQYF
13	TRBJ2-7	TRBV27	CASSFSPALEQYF
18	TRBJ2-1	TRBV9	CASSVGQGLSSYYNEQFF
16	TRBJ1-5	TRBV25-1	CASSGAGFWGNQPQHF
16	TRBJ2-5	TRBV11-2	CASSSRTSGRVETQYF